This T cell receptor beta chain originates from a study of blood T cell repertoires in COVID-19. Study-wide background: The cDNA or gDNA used as material had been derived from T cells, B-cell-depleted T cells, or PBMCs.

Original processing notes: Reference gene primer amplification in the assay estimated nucleated cell counts. Some clones are missing from TCRdb's copy, which holds only in-frame ones; the method was immunoSEQ multiplex PCR. D and trimming were read from the DNA, whereas the V and J calls and clone size are those reported in that table. The repertoire has 55,000 to 65,000 clones, over 80% of them found once; the top ten carry approximately 8.8%. Per germline, CDR1 SGHTA and CDR2 FQGTGA. Trimming took 1 base from V and 2 from J, leaving 10 bases between them. The CDR3 has 15 amino acids. This TCR came from a human donor with active COVID-19. The donor label of this sample is uncertain. Sample: peripheral blood. This chain joins TRBV7-3 and TRBJ2-3; perhaps TRBD2 as D (5 bases). CDR3 residues: CASSLMGGSTDTQYF. The CDR3 DNA reads as TGTGCCAGCAGCTTAATGGGCGGGTCCACAGATACGCAGTATTTT.